The clone carrying this T cell receptor beta chain was seen just once. The sample contains more than one DNA sequence encoding this CDR3. Per the germline V gene, CDR1 is SGHAT and CDR2 is FQNNGV. The CDR3 length is 15 residues. V shed 5 bases, J shed 6 bases, and the junction held 4 bases outside the gene matches. The repertoire was sequenced with immunoSEQ multiplex PCR; TCRdb's copy has only in-frame clones and lacks some. The table includes approximately 150,000 clones, more than 75% detected once. The data derive from a study of cytomegalovirus exposure and HLA in healthy donors. The TCR comes from a man between 18 and 35 years old in good health and CMV-seropositive. Sequencing was performed on PBMCs. This rearrangement joins TRBV11-2 to TRBJ2-1; 13 bases are shared with TRBD2. The CDR3: CASSPLAGGLNEQFF. DNA for the CDR3: TGTGCCAGCAGCCCACTAGCGGGGGGGCTCAATGAGCAGTTCTTC.